Presented here are 23 T cell receptor beta chains from one specimen sequenced in a study of blood T cell repertoires in COVID-19 (dated by TCRdb to 2018 to 2021). The method behind the library was the immunoSEQ multiplex PCR assay. TCRdb mirrors the immuneACCESS table, restricted to in-frame sequences. Some clones are absent from its copies; in checked studies, under half trace to an unresolved V gene, and the reason for the others is unknown. The sample records over 20,000 clones, about 89% of which are singletons. The ten largest clones add up to about 8.8% of the sample. The specimen sequenced was peripheral blood. The receptor set was obtained from a man between 65 and 85 years old with acute or convalescent COVID-19.

This clone was detected a few times. The V call is TRBV7-2, the J call TRBJ2-7; 7 nucleotides agree with TRBD1. The CDR3 extends over 15 amino acids. From germline, CDR1 is SGHTA and CDR2 FQGNSA. The V segment lost 0 bases and the J segment 2 bases; nucleotides outside the gene matches: 4. The CDR3 sequence is CASSLAGGTAYEQYF. CDR3 DNA sequence: TGTGCCAGCAGCTTAGCTGGTGGGACAGCCTACGAGCAGTACTTC.

The chain links TRBV6-4 to TRBJ1-6; tentative D call: TRBD1 (6 bases). This CDR3 is 15 amino acids long. Germline V gives CDR1 MRHNA, CDR2 SNTAGT. V was shortened by 2 bases and J by 6 bases, with 11 bases between the two germline ends. CDR3 protein: CASSDGAGANSPLHF. CDR3 DNA sequence: TGTGCCAGCAGTGACGGGGCAGGGGCTAATTCACCCCTCCACTTT.

The J gene is TRBJ2-1, the V gene TRBV29-1; weak D call: TRBD2 (5 bases). This CDR3 contains 11 residues. V lost 5 bases and J 7 bases, leaving 9 bases between the germline ends. Per the germline V gene, CDR1 is SQVTM and CDR2 is ANQGSEA. The CDR3 is CSVLRGNEQFF. The CDR3, as DNA: TGCAGCGTTCTCCGGGGAAATGAGCAGTTCTTC.

This clone has only a few counts. The V call is TRBV7-2, the J call TRBJ2-1, with D possibly TRBD1 on 6 matching bases. Trimming took off 1 base at V and 7 bases at J, with 8 bases between the two ends. The CDR3 totals 13 residues. From germline, CDR1 is SGHTA and CDR2 FQGNSA. The CDR3 DNA sequence: TGTGCCAGCAGCTTAGTAGGGGGAAATGAGCAGTTCTTC. Protein: CASSLVGGNEQFF.

The V gene is TRBV4-1, the J gene TRBJ2-1, with unresolved D. V lost 0 bases and J lost 4, with 10 bases in between. Germline V CDR1 and CDR2: MGHRA, YSYEKL. The CDR3 has 15 residues. CDR3 nucleotide sequence: TGCGCCAGCAGCCAAGAACCGACACCATACAATGAGCAGTTCTTC. Translated, it gives CASSQEPTPYNEQFF.

The chain has TRBV12-3 or TRBV12-4 and TRBJ2-3; D call uncertain. Trimming cost V 3 bases and J 2 bases, with 6 bases left between them. The CDR3 extends over 13 amino acids. The CDR3 DNA sequence: TGTGCCAGCAGTTTTACAGACACAGATACGCAGTATTTT. Encoded protein: CASSFTDTDTQYF.

V and J are TRBV29-1 and TRBJ1-4; TRBD1 agrees at 7 bases. The germline V gene has CDR1 SQVTM and CDR2 ANQGSEA. CDR3 length: 14 residues. The V and J ends lost 2 bases and 7 bases, in that order; junction bases with no gene match: 7. CDR3 sequence (DNA): TGCAGCGTTGAACTCGGCAGGGGGAGTGAAAAACTGTTTTTT. It codes for CSVELGRGSEKLFF.

The chain joins TRBV5-5 to TRBJ1-2; weak D call: TRBD1 (5 bases). CDR3 length: 14 residues. Germline CDR1 SGHKS, CDR2 YYEKEE (reference sequence). Trimming removed 1 base from V and 2 bases from J, with 9 bases in between. In nucleotides, the CDR3 is TGTGCCAGCAGCTTGACAGGAGAGAACTATGGCTACACCTTC. This gives the protein CASSLTGENYGYTF.

The chain has TRBV21-1 and TRBJ1-5; the D segment call TRBD1 is taken from the table without a DNA check. TRBV21-1 is deemed a pseudogene. The CDR3 covers 17 residues. CDR3 nucleotide sequence: TGTGCCAGCAGAACACAGGGGCTGGTAAGAGAAGGGCAGCCCCAGCATTTT. Translated, it gives CASRTQGLVREGQPQHF.

The chain links TRBV10-3 to TRBJ2-1; 11 bases agree with TRBD2. J lost 8 bases, V lost 10 bases, and 7 bases had no gene match. The CDR3 length is 13 residues. Germline CDR1 ENHRY, CDR2 SYGVKD. The CDR3 loop reads CATSSGGWDEQFF. The CDR3 bases are TGTGCCACCTCTAGCGGGGGGTGGGATGAGCAGTTCTTC.

The chain couples TRBV4-1 to TRBJ2-3; TRBD1 matches 10 bases. The germline V gene encodes CDR1 MGHRA and CDR2 YSYEKL. The CDR3 runs 16 residues. Unmatched junction bases numbered 3, after V lost 2 bases and J lost 1 base. Here the CDR3 reads CASSQSDRGRTDTQYF. For the CDR3, the DNA is TGCGCCAGCAGCCAATCCGACAGGGGGCGCACAGATACGCAGTATTTT.

V and J are TRBV9 and TRBJ1-2, with D hard to call. This CDR3 is built from 14 residues. The V gene lost 0 bases and the J gene lost 5 bases, with 11 bases spanning the gap. Germline loops: CDR1 SGDLS, CDR2 YYNGEE. CDR3 DNA: TGTGCCAGCAGCGTAGGAGCGCATGGGTATGGCTACACCTTC. As protein: CASSVGAHGYGYTF. Filled out from reference TRBV9 and TRBJ1-2, the complete variable domain reads DSGVTQTPKHLITATGQRVTLRCSPRSGDLSVYWYQQSLDQGLQFLIQYYNGEERAKGNILERFSAQQFPDLHSELNLSSLELGDSALYFCASSVGAHGYGYTFGSGTRLTVV.

V usage is TRBV27 and J usage is TRBJ1-2; the match to TRBD1 covers 8 bases. Trimming removed 5 bases from V and 0 bases from J; junction bases left unmatched: 11. Looked up from germline, CDR1 is MNHEY and CDR2 is SMNVEV (reference sequence). CDR3 size: 17 residues. The CDR3 bases are TGTGCCAGCAGTCCAGGACAGGGTAGGCCAGCTAACTATGGCTACACCTTC. As protein: CASSPGQGRPANYGYTF.

V and J are TRBV5-1 and TRBJ2-1; 8 positions agree with TRBD1. Germline-derived CDR1 and CDR2 are SGHRS and YFSETQ. V was pared by 0 bases and J by 6 bases, with 11 bases of the junction left unmatched. The length of the CDR3 is 17 residues. The DNA of the CDR3 is TGCGCCAGCAGCTTGGTGTCGACGACGCAGGGGGCCAATGAGCAGTTCTTC. Translated, it gives CASSLVSTTQGANEQFF.

V usage is TRBV30 and J usage is TRBJ1-6, with D possibly TRBD1 on 5 matching bases. CDR1 and CDR2 from the germline V gene are GTSNPN and SVGIG (reference sequence). V was pared by 2 bases and J by 5 bases, with 16 bases between. This CDR3 comprises 16 residues. The CDR3 spells CAWSNGIGGDNSPLHF. The CDR3 coding sequence is TGTGCCTGGAGTAACGGAATCGGAGGGGATAATTCACCCCTCCACTTT.

This rearrangement joins TRBV10-3 to TRBJ1-4; possible D gene TRBD1, 6 bases. Germline CDR1 ENHRY, CDR2 SYGVKD. CDR3 length equals 14 residues. V was pared by 4 bases and J by 4 bases, with 10 bases between. CDR3 nucleotide sequence: TGTGCCATCAGTGGAGACAGGAGTAATGAAAAACTGTTTTTT. Protein product: CAISGDRSNEKLFF.

This sequence joins TRBV2 and TRBJ1-5; D perhaps matches TRBD1 (6 bases). The CDR3 sequence is 16 residues long. Per germline, CDR1 SNHLY and CDR2 FYNNEI. Trimming left V 0 bases short and J 4 bases short, with 13 bases between. The CDR3 here is CASSEAPGTKNQPQHF. The CDR3 DNA follows: TGTGCCAGCAGTGAAGCACCCGGGACAAAAAATCAGCCCCAGCATTTT.

The V call is TRBV2, the J call TRBJ1-4; the D gene is possibly TRBD1 (6 bases). Germline lookup yields CDR1 SNHLY and CDR2 FYNNEI. V was trimmed by 3 bases and J by 2 bases, leaving 10 bases between them. The CDR3 is made up of 15 amino acids. This chain's CDR3 is CASSEVGATNEKLFF. CDR3 in DNA: TGTGCCAGCAGTGAGGTGGGGGCCACTAATGAAAAACTGTTTTTT. Supplemented by reference TRBV2 and TRBJ1-4, the full variable domain reads EPEVTQTPSHQVTQMGQEVILRCVPISNHLYFYWYRQILGQKVEFLVSFYNNEISEKSEIFDDQFSVERPDGSNFTLKIRSTKLEDSAMYFCASSEVGATNEKLFFGSGTQLSVL.

In DNA form, the CDR3 reads TGTGCCAGCAGCTCTGGACAGGGGGGGACCAAAAACATTCAGTACTTC. Its protein product is CASSSGQGGTKNIQYF. The chain has TRBV7-3 and TRBJ2-4; the match to TRBD1 covers 10 bases. Germline V gene lookup returns CDR1 SGHTA and CDR2 FQGTGA. Trimming took 4 bases from V and 2 from J; bases not matched to a gene: 5. This CDR3 has 16 amino acids.

This chain joins TRBV28 and TRBJ1-4, with D possibly matching TRBD1 (5 bases). The CDR3 has 14 amino acids. V was pared by 3 bases and J by 3 bases, with 8 bases between. Germline CDR1 MDHEN, CDR2 SYDVKM. CDR3 amino acids: CASSFRGANEKLFF. The CDR3, as DNA: TGTGCCAGCAGTTTTCGGGGGGCTAATGAAAAACTGTTTTTT.

The chain uses TRBV11-2 and TRBJ2-1, with D hard to call. Germline CDR1 and CDR2: SGHAT and FQNNGV. Trimming removed 1 base from V and 4 bases from J, with 8 bases in between. This CDR3 comprises 14 residues. CDR3 nucleotide sequence: TGTGCCAGCAGCTTAGCGGCGGTTTACAATGAGCAGTTCTTC. Translated: CASSLAAVYNEQFF.

The chain has TRBV2 and TRBJ2-3; TRBD2 might be the D (5 bases). Germline V gene sequence: CDR1 SNHLY, CDR2 FYNNEI. V shed 4 bases and J shed 4 bases, with 15 bases lying between them. CDR3 size: 15 residues. The CDR3 bases are TGTGCCAGCAGTGTGTTGAGGGCGAGCGCAGATACGCAGTATTTT. This translates into CASSVLRASADTQYF.

V is TRBV28 and J is TRBJ2-1, with 9 bases identical to TRBD2. The CDR3 spans 19 residues. V was pared by 5 bases and J by 3 bases, with 17 bases of the junction left unmatched. CDR1 MDHEN and CDR2 SYDVKM come from the germline V gene. The CDR3 bases are TGTGCCAGCAGTCCCCGCATAACTTTAGCGGGAGCCCGCTACAATGAGCAGTTCTTC. Amino acid sequence: CASSPRITLAGARYNEQFF.